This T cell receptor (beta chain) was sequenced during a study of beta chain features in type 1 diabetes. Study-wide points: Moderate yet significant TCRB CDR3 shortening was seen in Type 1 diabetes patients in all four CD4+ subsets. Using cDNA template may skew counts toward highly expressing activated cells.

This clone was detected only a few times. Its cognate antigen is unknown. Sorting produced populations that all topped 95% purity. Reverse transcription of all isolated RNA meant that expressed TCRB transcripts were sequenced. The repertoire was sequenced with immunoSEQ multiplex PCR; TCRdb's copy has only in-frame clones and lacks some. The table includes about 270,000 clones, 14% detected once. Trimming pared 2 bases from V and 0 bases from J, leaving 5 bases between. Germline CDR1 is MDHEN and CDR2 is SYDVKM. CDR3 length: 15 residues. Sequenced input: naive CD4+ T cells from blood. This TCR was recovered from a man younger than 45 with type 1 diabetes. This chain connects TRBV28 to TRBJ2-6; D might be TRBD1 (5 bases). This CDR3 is CASSLGASGANVLTF. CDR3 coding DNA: TGTGCCAGCAGTTTAGGGGCCTCTGGGGCCAACGTCCTGACTTTC.